The sequence of this TCR beta chain was determined in a study of blood T cell repertoires in COVID-19. As processed by the authors: Reference gene primer amplification gave nucleated cell count estimates. Repertoires were generated with immunoSEQ multiplex PCR, while TCRdb's copy carries only in-frame clones and drops some. The DNA was the basis for D and trimming; V, J and clone size are from that table. The data hold fewer than 85,000 clones, with around 79% observed a single time. The CDR3 totals 15 residues. CDR1 SNHLY and CDR2 FYNNEI come from the germline V gene. Trimming stripped 5 bases from V and 4 bases from J, with 17 bases between.

V usage is TRBV2 and J usage is TRBJ1-1, with TRBD1 as a possible D gene (5 bases). The sequenced sample consisted of peripheral blood. The source of this sequence is a man in his fifties or sixties with active or convalescent COVID-19. This CDR3 reads CASSPSHGHSTEAFF. For the CDR3, the DNA is TGTGCCAGCAGTCCATCCCATGGACACTCCACTGAAGCTTTCTTT.